The TCR beta chain described here comes from a study of beta chain features in type 1 diabetes listed by TCRdb under 2018. About the investigation overall: Mean age, gender distribution, total cell number and subset yield did not differ between patients and healthy donors. Regulatory and stem cell-like memory subsets were obtained from only 8 patients and about 8 healthy donors, while naive and central memory subsets were obtained from all 30 or so donors. Across all samples, some 110,000,000 sorted cells were examined, and cell number per subset correlated strongly with RNA yield. In the study, recently diagnosed type 1 diabetes patients and matched healthy donors were compared on the TCRB repertoires of their sorted circulating CD4+ T cell subsets. Broader findings and caveats from the paper: Shorter templates might have been favored by PCR, but patient and control samples were amplified and corrected together, so both groups would have been affected equally by any skew. Naive, central memory and regulatory TCRB repertoires appeared more similar among patients than among healthy donors. Sequencing cDNA rather than genomic DNA could over-represent highly expressing activated cells, although activation and CD3 levels did not differ between groups. Because the HLA sub-analyses included only small numbers of individuals, any influence of HLA type on TCRB rearrangement was left unresolved. Type 1 diabetes patients showed a moderate but significant shortening of TCRB CDR3 length in all four CD4+ subsets. At VDJ recombination sites, patients with type 1 diabetes made fewer insertions and deleted more nucleotides, a pattern implying thymic rearrangement abnormalities.

A single peripheral blood draw of 90 to 150 mL on average was collected from each donor into heparinised tubes. A BD FACSAria II was used to sort naive, central memory, regulatory and stem cell-like memory CD4+ T cells with a panel that included CD45RO, CCR7, CD25, CD127, CD95 and CD27. Purity was above 98% for every sorted population. PBMCs were isolated immediately by Lymphoprep density gradient centrifugation and stained directly without culture. So that batch effects would be minimized, each experiment stained and sorted samples in pairs, pairing one healthy donor with one patient. In its sample, this clone was seen many times. Which antigen it targets is not known. Base qualities are not recorded, but no much larger clone differs from it by a single base. The entire amount of isolated RNA was reverse transcribed using the High Capacity cDNA Reverse Transcription Kit, so the sequenced TCRB transcripts were expressed ones. Naive, central memory and regulatory T cell samples underwent deep immunoSEQ sequencing, averaging about 3.57 million total reads per sample. Sorted cells were lysed in RLT buffer and RNA was extracted with DNase-treated RNeasy Micro or Mini kits, depending on cell number. To prevent cross-contamination, every cell subset was processed on its own, while patient and healthy donor samples were processed together. Using the immunoSEQ multiplex PCR, TCRB sequences were amplified from cDNA into 87-bp fragments spanning the CDR3 region. Sequencing of the amplicons was done on the Illumina HiSeq platform. Per the original workflow: PCR bias was corrected computationally using synthetic template baselines, and reads within Hamming distance 2 were collapsed, with unmergeable singletons discarded. Reads were aligned against IMGT to assign V, D and J genes, CDR3 length and insertions or deletions at six rearrangement sites. Within each subset, clonotype counts were normalized to the number of sorted cells before true diversity and Gini coefficients were calculated with the tcR R package. The overlap coefficient, calculated on TCRB nucleotide sequences, was used to measure repertoire sharing. The immuneACCESS repertoire file appears here via TCRdb, limited to in-frame rearrangements. These files lack a portion of the clones; in checked studies, under half of the deficit traces to unresolved V genes, and the cause of the others is not known. Clone size and V and J calls were adopted from that table, with D and trimming inferred from the DNA. Counted in this sample were roughly 150,000 clones; 7.8% of them appeared once. The ten largest clonotypes hold around 0.94% of the sample.

The germline V gene sets CDR1 to LGHNA and CDR2 to YSLEER. V is reduced by 1 base and J by 10 bases, leaving a spacing of 14 bases between them. The CDR3 contains 14 residues, cysteine and phenylalanine counted. Only the CDR3 part of the read is kept: 42 bases, read in frame from the first base. Sequenced input: central memory CD4+ T cells from blood. This TCR derives from a woman in her thirties or forties with type 1 diabetes. The rearranged segments are TRBV4-3 and TRBJ2-4; tentative D gene TRBD2, with 5 bases matching. The sequenced DNA is TGCGCCAGCAGCCAAGTGAAGGCCTCGGGGATTCAGTACTTC. Translated, it gives CASSQVKASGIQYF.